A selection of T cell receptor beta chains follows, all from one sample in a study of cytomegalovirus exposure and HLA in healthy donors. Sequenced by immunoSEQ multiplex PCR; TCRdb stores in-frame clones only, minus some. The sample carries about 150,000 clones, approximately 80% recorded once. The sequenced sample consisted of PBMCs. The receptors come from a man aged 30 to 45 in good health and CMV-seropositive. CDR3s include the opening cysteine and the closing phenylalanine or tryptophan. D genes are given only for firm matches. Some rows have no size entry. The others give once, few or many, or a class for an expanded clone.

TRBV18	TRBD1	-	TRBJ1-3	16	TGTGCCAGCTCGCTGGGACAGACAGACTCTGGAAACACCATATATTTT	CASSLGQTDSGNTIYF
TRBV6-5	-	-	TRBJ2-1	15	TGTGCCAGCAGTTACGTTCAGGGCTCCTACAATGAGCAGTTCTTC	CASSYVQGSYNEQFF
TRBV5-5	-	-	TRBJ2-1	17	TGTGCCAGCAGCGGGGGCTACGGGTTGGCGTCCTACAATGAGCAGTTCTTC	CASSGGYGLASYNEQFF
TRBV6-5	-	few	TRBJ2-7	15	TGTGCCAGCAGTGTGACCGGGACATATTCCTACGAGCAGTACTTC	CASSVTGTYSYEQYF
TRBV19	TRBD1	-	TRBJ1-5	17	TGTGCCAGCCAACGGACAGGGAGAATGAATAGCAATCAGCCCCAGCATTTT	CASQRTGRMNSNQPQHF
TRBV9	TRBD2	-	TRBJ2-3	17	TGTGCCAGCAGTAAGGACTCGCTAGCGGGAGGGTCAGATACGCAGTATTTT	CASSKDSLAGGSDTQYF
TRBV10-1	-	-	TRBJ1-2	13	TGCGCCAGCAGCCGGGAGCGAAACTATGGCTACACCTTC	CASSRERNYGYTF
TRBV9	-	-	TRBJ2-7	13	TGTGCCAGCAGCCCCCCTGACAGCCACGAGCAGTACTTC	CASSPPDSHEQYF
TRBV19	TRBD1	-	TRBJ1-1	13	TGTGCCAGTACGGGACAGGGATGGACTGAAGCTTTCTTT	CASTGQGWTEAFF
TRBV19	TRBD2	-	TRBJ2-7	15	TGTGCCAGTAGTATAACTGCGGGAGAAACATACGAGCAGTACTTC	CASSITAGETYEQYF
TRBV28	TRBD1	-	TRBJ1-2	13	TGTGCCATTACGACAGGGAGAAACTATGGCTACACCTTC	CAITTGRNYGYTF
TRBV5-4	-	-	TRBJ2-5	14	TGTGCCAGCAGCCGTCCGGGTGACCAAGAGACCCAGTACTTC	CASSRPGDQETQYF
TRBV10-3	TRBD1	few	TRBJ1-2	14	TGTGCCATCAGTGAGACAACAGGGGGCAATGGCTACACCTTC	CAISETTGGNGYTF
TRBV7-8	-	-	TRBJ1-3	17	TGTGCCAGCAGCTTAGGGATACAGTTAACTTCTGGAAACACCATATATTTT	CASSLGIQLTSGNTIYF
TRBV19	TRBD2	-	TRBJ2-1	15	TGTGCCAGTAGCCGCGGGAGGGGCTCCTACAATGAGCAGTTCTTC	CASSRGRGSYNEQFF
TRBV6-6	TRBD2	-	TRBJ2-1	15	TGTGCCGGGAGGACAAGCGGGACTAGCAGTTCGGAGCAGTTCTTC	CAGRTSGTSSSEQFF
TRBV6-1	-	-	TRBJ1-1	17	TGTGCCAGCAGTGGAGGGAGAGGGGGTGGCCGGAACACTGAAGCTTTCTTT	CASSGGRGGGRNTEAFF
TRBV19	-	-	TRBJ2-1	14	TGTGCCAGTAGTATAGATTGGAGCGTCAATGAGCAGTTCTTC	CASSIDWSVNEQFF
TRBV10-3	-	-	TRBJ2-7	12	TGTGCCATCAGTCAGACATTTTACGAGCAGTACTTC	CAISQTFYEQYF
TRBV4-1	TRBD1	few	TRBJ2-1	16	TGCGCCAGCAGCCAAGATAAGGGACAGGGGTACAATGAGCAGTTCTTC	CASSQDKGQGYNEQFF
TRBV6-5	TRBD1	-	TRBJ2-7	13	TGTGCCAGCAGTTACGACAGGGGGTACGAGCAGTACTTC	CASSYDRGYEQYF
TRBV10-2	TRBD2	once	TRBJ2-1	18	TGCGCCAGCAGACCGTCCGGGACTAGCGGCCCTTCCTACAATGAGCAGTTCTTC	CASRPSGTSGPSYNEQFF
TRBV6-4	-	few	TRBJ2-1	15	TGTGCCAGCAGTCCTAGGCAGGGAAACCAGGATGAGCAGTTCTTC	CASSPRQGNQDEQFF
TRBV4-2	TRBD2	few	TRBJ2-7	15	TGTGCCAGCAGCTCAGCGGGAGGGGGATCCTACGAGCAGTACTTC	CASSSAGGGSYEQYF
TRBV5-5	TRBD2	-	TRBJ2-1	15	TGTGCCAGCAGCGTACTAGCGCGCTCCTACAATGAGCAGTTCTTC	CASSVLARSYNEQFF
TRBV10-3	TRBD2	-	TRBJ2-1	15	TGTGCCATCAGTGACTTCGGACTAGCCTACAATGAGCAGTTCTTC	CAISDFGLAYNEQFF
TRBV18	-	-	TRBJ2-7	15	TGTGCCAGCTCGAGTCAGAAAGAACTATCCTACGAGCAGTACTTC	CASSSQKELSYEQYF
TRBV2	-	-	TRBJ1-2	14	TGTGCCAGCAAACGACAGGACCCCCTTGATGGCTACACCTTC	CASKRQDPLDGYTF
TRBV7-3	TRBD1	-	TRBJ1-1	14	TGTGCCAGCAGAGGGGACAGGGCGAACACTGAAGCTTTCTTT	CASRGDRANTEAFF
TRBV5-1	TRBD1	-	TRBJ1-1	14	TGCGCCAGCAGCTTCGGGGACAGGGGCACTGAAGCTTTCTTT	CASSFGDRGTEAFF
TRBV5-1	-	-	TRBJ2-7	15	TGCGCCAGCAGCTTGGGTACGGGAGTAAGCTACGAGCAGTACTTC	CASSLGTGVSYEQYF
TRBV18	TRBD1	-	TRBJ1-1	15	TGTGCCAGCTCCTTCTCCCAGACAGGGGGCACTGAAGCTTTCTTT	CASSFSQTGGTEAFF
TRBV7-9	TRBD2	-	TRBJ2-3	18	TGTGCCAGCAGCCCCCCGGTCCGGACTAGCGGTAGCACAGATACGCAGTATTTT	CASSPPVRTSGSTDTQYF
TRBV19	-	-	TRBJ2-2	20	TGTGCCAGTACCAACGAGAAGGGGGACATAGGACCAGGAGTTACCGGGGAGCTGTTTTTT	CASTNEKGDIGPGVTGELFF
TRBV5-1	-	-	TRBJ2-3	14	TGCGCCAGCAGCTTGTGGGGCGTCCAAGATACGCAGTATTTT	CASSLWGVQDTQYF
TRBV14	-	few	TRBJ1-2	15	TGTGCCAGCAGCCAAGTCCGCAGGGGTGATTCTGGCTACACCTTC	CASSQVRRGDSGYTF
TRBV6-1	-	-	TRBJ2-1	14	TGTGCCAGCAGTGCTAGGAGCTCCTACAATGAGCAGTTCTTC	CASSARSSYNEQFF
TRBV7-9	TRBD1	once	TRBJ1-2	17	TGTGCCAGCAGCTCATTCCGACCGGGACAGGGAGACTATGGCTACACCTTC	CASSSFRPGQGDYGYTF
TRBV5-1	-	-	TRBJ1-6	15	TGCGCCAGCAGCTTGAGCGGGGGCCAGGATTCACCCCTCCACTTT	CASSLSGGQDSPLHF
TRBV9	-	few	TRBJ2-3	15	TGTGCCAGCAGCGTAGCTGGGGGGAGCACAGATACGCAGTATTTT	CASSVAGGSTDTQYF
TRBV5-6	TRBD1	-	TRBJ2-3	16	TGTGCCAGCAGCTTCCCCGGACAGGGGGGCACAGATACGCAGTATTTT	CASSFPGQGGTDTQYF
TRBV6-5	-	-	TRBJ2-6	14	TGTGCCAGCAGTTCCGGCTCTGGGGCCAACGTCCTGACTTTC	CASSSGSGANVLTF
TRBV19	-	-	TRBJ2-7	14	TGTGCCAGTAGTAACCGGGATCCGTCGAGCGAGCAGTACTTC	CASSNRDPSSEQYF
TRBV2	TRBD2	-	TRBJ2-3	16	TGTGCCAGCAGGGGGGAGAGTAGCGGGGTCACAGATACGCAGTATTTT	CASRGESSGVTDTQYF
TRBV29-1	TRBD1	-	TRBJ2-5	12	TGCAGCGTAGGACAGGGGGCAAAGACCCAGTACTTC	CSVGQGAKTQYF
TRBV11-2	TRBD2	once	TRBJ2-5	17	TGTGCCAGCAGAAACTCCAGGCGGGAGGGCCTGAGAAAGACCCAGTACTTC	CASRNSRREGLRKTQYF
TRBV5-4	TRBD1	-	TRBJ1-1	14	TGTGCCAGCAGCTTACAGGGGGCCGGCACTGAAGCTTTCTTT	CASSLQGAGTEAFF
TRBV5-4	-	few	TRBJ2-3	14	TGTGCCAGCAGCTTGGGTGAAGGGGGATATACGCAGTATTTT	CASSLGEGGYTQYF
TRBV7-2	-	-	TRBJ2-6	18	TGTGCCAGCAGCCCCGGGACATTCTTTTCCTCTGGGGCCAACGTCCTGACTTTC	CASSPGTFFSSGANVLTF